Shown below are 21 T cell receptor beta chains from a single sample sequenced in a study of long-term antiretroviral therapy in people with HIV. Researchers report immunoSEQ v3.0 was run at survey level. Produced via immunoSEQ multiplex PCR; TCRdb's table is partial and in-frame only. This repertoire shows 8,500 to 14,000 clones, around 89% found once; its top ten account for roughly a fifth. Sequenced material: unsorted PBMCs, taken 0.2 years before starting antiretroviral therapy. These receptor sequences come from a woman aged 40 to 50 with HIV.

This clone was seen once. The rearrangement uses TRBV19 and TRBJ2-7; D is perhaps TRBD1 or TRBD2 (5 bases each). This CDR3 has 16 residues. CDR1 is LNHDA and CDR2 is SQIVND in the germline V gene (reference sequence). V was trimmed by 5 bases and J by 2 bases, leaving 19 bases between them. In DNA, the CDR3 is TGTGCCAGTAGTGCTCCAGGGACCGACGGCCCCTACGAGCAGTACTTC. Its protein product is CASSAPGTDGPYEQYF.

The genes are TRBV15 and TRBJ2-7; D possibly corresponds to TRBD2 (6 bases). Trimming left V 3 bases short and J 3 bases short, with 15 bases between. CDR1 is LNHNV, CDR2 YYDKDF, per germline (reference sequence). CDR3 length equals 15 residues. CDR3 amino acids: CATSSSLAQSYEQYF. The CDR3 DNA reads TGTGCCACCAGCAGTTCTCTAGCGCAGAGCTACGAGCAGTACTTC.

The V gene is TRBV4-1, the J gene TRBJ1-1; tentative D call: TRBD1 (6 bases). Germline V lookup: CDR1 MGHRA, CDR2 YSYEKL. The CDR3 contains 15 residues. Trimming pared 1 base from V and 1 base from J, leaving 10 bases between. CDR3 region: CASSQAGQPNTEAFF. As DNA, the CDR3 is TGCGCCAGCAGCCAAGCCGGACAGCCGAACACTGAAGCTTTCTTT.

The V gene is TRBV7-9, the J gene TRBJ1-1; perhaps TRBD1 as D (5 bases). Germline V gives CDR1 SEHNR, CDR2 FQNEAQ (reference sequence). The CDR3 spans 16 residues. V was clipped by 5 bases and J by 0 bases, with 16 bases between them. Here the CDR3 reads CASSAGTEILNTEAFF. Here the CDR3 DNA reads TGTGCCAGCAGCGCCGGGACCGAGATCTTGAACACTGAAGCTTTCTTT.

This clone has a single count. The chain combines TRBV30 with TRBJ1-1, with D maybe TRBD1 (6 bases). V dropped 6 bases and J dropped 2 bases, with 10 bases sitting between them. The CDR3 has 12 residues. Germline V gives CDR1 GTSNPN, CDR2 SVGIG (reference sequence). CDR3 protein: CACGQSNTEAFF. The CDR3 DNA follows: TGTGCCTGTGGACAGAGTAACACTGAAGCTTTCTTT.

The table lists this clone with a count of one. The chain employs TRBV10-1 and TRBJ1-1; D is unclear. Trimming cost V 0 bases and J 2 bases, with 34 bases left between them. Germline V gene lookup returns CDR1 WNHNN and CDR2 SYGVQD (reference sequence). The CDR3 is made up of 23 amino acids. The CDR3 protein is CASSESHFLSVLPIRDPNTEAFF. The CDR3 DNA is TGCGCCAGCAGTGAGTCGCACTTCCTATCGGTCCTTCCTATTCGCGATCCTAACACTGAAGCTTTCTTT.

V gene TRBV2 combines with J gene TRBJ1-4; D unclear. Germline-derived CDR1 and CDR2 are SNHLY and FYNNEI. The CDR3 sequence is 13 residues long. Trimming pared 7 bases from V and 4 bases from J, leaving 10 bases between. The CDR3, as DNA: TGTGCCAGCATCCGTTTCGTTAATGAAAAACTGTTTTTT. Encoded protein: CASIRFVNEKLFF.

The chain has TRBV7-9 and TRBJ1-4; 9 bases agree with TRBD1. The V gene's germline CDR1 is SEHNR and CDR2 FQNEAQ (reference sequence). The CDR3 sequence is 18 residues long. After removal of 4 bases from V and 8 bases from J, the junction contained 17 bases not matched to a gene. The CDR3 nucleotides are TGTGCCAGCAGCTCACGCTTAGAACAGGGGGCCTTGTTAGAAAAACTGTTTTTT. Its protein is CASSSRLEQGALLEKLFF.

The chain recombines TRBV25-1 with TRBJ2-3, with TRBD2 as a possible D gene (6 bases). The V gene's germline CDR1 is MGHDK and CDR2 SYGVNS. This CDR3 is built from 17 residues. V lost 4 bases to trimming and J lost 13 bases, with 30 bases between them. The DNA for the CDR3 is TGTGCCAGCAGTGGCCTAAGTCCGGGGGAGAGGGCAGGAAGAAAGTATTTT. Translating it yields CASSGLSPGERAGRKYF.

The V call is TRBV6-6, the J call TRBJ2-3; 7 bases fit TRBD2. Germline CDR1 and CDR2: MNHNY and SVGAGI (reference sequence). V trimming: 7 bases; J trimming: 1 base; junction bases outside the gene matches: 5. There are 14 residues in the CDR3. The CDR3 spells CASTDAGGTDTQYF. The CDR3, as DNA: TGTGCCAGCACCGATGCGGGGGGCACAGATACGCAGTATTTT.

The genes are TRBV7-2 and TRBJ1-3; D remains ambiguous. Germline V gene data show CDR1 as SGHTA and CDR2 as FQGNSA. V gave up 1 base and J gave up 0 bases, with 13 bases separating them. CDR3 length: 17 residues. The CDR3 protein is CASSLVAAAFSGNTIYF. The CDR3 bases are TGTGCCAGCAGCTTAGTGGCGGCCGCCTTCTCTGGAAACACCATATATTTT.

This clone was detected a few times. CDR3 in amino acids: CSVRTPRYQETQYF. DNA of the CDR3: TGCAGCGTCAGGACACCCCGGTACCAAGAGACCCAGTACTTC. The chain uses TRBV29-1 and TRBJ2-5; perhaps TRBD1 as D (5 bases). The length of the CDR3 is 14 residues. Between the trimmed V and J ends, which lost 6 bases and 0 bases, there was a span of 14 bases. Germline V gene lookup returns CDR1 SQVTM and CDR2 ANQGSEA.

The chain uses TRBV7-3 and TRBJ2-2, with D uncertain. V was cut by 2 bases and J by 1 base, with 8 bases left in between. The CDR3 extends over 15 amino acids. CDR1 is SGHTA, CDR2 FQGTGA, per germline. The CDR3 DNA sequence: TGTGCCAGCAGCTTACACAGCCAGAACACCGGGGAGCTGTTTTTT. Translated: CASSLHSQNTGELFF.

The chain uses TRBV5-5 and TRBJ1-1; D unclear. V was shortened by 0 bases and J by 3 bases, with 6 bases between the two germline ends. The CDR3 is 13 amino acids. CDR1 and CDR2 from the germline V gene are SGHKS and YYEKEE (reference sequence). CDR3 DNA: TGTGCCAGCAGCTTGGACCCGGACACTGAAGCTTTCTTT. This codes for CASSLDPDTEAFF.

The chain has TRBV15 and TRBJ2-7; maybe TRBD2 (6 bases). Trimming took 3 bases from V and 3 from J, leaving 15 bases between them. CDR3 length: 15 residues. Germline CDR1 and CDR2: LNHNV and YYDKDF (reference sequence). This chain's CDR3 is CATSRDYDPGYEQYF. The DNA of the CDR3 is TGTGCCACCAGCAGGGACTACGATCCTGGCTACGAGCAGTACTTC.

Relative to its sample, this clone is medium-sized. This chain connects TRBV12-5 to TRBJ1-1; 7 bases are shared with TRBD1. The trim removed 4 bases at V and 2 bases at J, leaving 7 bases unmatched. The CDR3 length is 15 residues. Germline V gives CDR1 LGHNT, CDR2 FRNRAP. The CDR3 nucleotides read TGTGCTAGTGGTTCGGGCGGGACAGCTAACACTGAAGCTTTCTTT. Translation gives CASGSGGTANTEAFF.

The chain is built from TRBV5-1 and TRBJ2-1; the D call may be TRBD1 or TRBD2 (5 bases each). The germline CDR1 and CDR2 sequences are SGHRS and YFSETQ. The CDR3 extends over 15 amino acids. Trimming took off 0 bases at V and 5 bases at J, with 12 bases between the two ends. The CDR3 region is CASSLAGDVNNEQFF. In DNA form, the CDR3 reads TGCGCCAGCAGCTTGGCTGGGGACGTAAACAATGAGCAGTTCTTC.

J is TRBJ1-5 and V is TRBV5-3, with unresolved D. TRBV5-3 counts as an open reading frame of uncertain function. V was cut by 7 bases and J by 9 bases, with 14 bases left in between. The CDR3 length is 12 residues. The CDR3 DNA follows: TGTGCCAGAGTAACGTTAGTAGGGCCCCAGCATTTT. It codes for CARVTLVGPQHF.

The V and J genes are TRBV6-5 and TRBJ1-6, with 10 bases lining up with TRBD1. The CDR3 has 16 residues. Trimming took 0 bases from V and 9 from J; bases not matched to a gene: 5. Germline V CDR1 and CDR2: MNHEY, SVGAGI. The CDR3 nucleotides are TGTGCCAGCAGTTACTCGAGGGACAGGGGTGTTTCACCCCTCCACTTT. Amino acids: CASSYSRDRGVSPLHF.

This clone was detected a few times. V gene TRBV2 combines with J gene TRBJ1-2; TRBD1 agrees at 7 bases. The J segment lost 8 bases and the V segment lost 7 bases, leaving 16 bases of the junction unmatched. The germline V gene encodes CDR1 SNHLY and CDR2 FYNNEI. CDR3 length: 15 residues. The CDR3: CASIELDRAPGGYTF. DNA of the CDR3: TGTGCCAGCATCGAACTAGACAGGGCCCCAGGAGGCTACACCTTC.

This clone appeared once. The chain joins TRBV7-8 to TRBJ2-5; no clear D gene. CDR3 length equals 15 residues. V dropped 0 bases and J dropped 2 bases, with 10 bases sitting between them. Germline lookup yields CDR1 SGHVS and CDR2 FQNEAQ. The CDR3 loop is CASSLADGEQETQYF. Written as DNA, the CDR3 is TGTGCCAGCAGCTTAGCGGACGGCGAACAAGAGACCCAGTACTTC.